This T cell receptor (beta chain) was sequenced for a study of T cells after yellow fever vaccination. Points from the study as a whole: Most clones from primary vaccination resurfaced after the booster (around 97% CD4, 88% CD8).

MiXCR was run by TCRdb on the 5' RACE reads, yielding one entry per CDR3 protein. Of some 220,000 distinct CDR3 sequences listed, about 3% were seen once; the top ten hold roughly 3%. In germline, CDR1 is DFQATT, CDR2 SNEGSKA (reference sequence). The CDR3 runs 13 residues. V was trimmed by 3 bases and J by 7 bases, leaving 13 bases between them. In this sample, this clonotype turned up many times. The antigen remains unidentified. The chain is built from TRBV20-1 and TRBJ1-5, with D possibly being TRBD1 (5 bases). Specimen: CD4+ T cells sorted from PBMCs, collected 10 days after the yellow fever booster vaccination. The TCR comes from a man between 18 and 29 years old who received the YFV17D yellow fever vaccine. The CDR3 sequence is CSASSRVGQPQHF. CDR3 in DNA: TGCAGTGCTAGTAGCAGGGTTGGGCAGCCCCAGCATTTT.